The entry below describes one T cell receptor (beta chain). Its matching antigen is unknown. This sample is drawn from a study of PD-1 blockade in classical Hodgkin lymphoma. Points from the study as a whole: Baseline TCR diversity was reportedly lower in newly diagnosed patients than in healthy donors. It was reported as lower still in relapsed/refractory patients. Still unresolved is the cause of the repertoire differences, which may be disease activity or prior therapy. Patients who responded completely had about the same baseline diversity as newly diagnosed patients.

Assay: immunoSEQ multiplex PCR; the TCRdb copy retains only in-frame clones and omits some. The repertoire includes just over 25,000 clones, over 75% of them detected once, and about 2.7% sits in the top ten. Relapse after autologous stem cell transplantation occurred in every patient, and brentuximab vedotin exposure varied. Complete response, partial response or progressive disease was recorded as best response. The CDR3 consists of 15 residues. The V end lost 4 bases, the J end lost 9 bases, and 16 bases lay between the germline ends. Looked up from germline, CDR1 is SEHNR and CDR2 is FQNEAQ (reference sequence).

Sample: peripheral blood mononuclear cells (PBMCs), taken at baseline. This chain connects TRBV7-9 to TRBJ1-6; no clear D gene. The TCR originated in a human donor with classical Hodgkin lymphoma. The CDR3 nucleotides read TGTGCCAGCAGCTCAATGACACCCAGGAGTTCACCCCTCCACTTT. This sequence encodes CASSSMTPRSSPLHF.